The 23 T cell receptor beta chains presented below share a single source sample, sequenced in a study of cytomegalovirus exposure and HLA in healthy donors. It was with 60 Vbeta and 13 Jbeta primers that the PCR ran. This table comes from immunoSEQ multiplex PCR, and its TCRdb copy is limited to in-frame clones, with some not included. This sample's table reports about 96,000 clones. The sequencing input was PBMCs. These TCRs come from a woman under 40 in good health and CMV-seronegative.

The V and J genes are TRBV6-5 and TRBJ2-1; maybe TRBD1 (5 bases). Trimming stripped 6 bases from V and 1 base from J, with 13 bases between. In germline, CDR1 is MNHEY, CDR2 SVGAGI. This CDR3 has 15 amino acids. The CDR3 spells CASRPDRFSYNEQFF. CDR3 DNA: TGTGCCAGCAGACCCGACAGATTTTCCTACAATGAGCAGTTCTTC.

Regarding this clone: The same CDR3 can be traced to other DNA sequences in this sample. The rearrangement joins TRBV25-1 to TRBJ2-2, with D possibly being TRBD1 (6 bases). Germline loops: CDR1 MGHDK, CDR2 SYGVNS. V shed 3 bases and J shed 2 bases, with 16 bases lying between them. CDR3 size: 17 residues. For the CDR3, the DNA is TGTGCCAGCAGTGACCCACAGGGAAGGACAAACACCGGGGAGCTGTTTTTT. Protein: CASSDPQGRTNTGELFF.

The chain links TRBV30 to TRBJ1-1; D gene uncertain. Trimming shortened V by 2 bases and J by 5 bases, and 12 bases separated the two germline ends. From germline, CDR1 is GTSNPN and CDR2 SVGIG (reference sequence). The CDR3 contains 13 residues. The CDR3 is CAWSPGGRTEAFF. CDR3 DNA: TGTGCCTGGAGTCCAGGAGGCCGGACTGAAGCTTTCTTT.

The rearrangement joins TRBV6-1 to TRBJ2-2; the match to TRBD2 covers 8 bases. J gave up 5 bases and V 8 bases, and 4 bases lay outside the gene matches. CDR1 MNHNS and CDR2 SASEGT come from the germline V gene. This CDR3 is built from 13 residues. The CDR3 sequence is CASGASGTGELFF. The DNA of the CDR3 is TGTGCCAGCGGGGCTAGCGGGACCGGGGAGCTGTTTTTT.

V and J are TRBV5-1 and TRBJ2-3; 8 bases are shared with TRBD2. CDR3 size: 14 residues. In germline, CDR1 is SGHRS, CDR2 YFSETQ. The V gene end was trimmed by 4 bases and the J gene end by 0 bases; junction bases not matched to a gene: 1. The CDR3 coding sequence is TGCGCCAGCAGCCGCGGGGGGAGCACAGATACGCAGTATTTT. The encoded protein is CASSRGGSTDTQYF. The complete variable domain, with remaining parts taken from reference TRBV5-1 and TRBJ2-3, reads KAGVTQTPRYLIKTRGQQVTLSCSPISGHRSVSWYQQTPGQGLQFLFEYFSETQRNKGNFPGRFSGRQFSNSRSEMNVSTLELGDSALYLCASSRGGSTDTQYFGPGTRLTVL.

The V call is TRBV7-2, the J call TRBJ2-3, with 10 bases aligning to TRBD2. CDR1 is SGHTA and CDR2 is FQGNSA in the germline V gene. J lost 5 bases, V lost 5 bases, and 7 bases had no gene match. The CDR3 extends over 15 amino acids. CDR3 in amino acids: CASSRAASGGDTQYF. DNA of the CDR3: TGTGCCAGCAGCAGAGCCGCTAGCGGGGGAGATACGCAGTATTTT.

The rearrangement uses TRBV30 and TRBJ1-6; D is uncertain. The length of the CDR3 is 13 residues. V was cut by 2 bases and J by 5 bases, with 7 bases left in between. CDR1 and CDR2 from the germline V gene are GTSNPN and SVGIG (reference sequence). The CDR3 DNA is TGTGCCTGGAGTATCCAGGATAATTCACCCCTCCACTTT. Amino acids: CAWSIQDNSPLHF.

The rearrangement links TRBV7-9 to TRBJ1-1, with 9 bases matching TRBD1. The CDR3 is 19 amino acids. Germline assignment: CDR1 SEHNR and CDR2 FQNEAQ (reference sequence). Losses at the gene ends were 2 bases for V and 0 bases for J; bases not matched to a gene: 13. For the CDR3, the DNA is TGTGCCAGCAGCTTATCCCGGGACAGGGAGAATTCGATGAACACTGAAGCTTTCTTT. Its protein product is CASSLSRDRENSMNTEAFF.

The chain joins TRBV4-1 to TRBJ2-1; D might be TRBD2 (5 bases). Germline V gene sequence: CDR1 MGHRA, CDR2 YSYEKL. V was trimmed by 0 bases and J by 4 bases, leaving 13 bases between them. CDR3 length: 16 amino acids. CDR3 coding DNA: TGCGCCAGCAGCCAAGATAGCCAGGACTGGTACAATGAGCAGTTCTTC. Protein: CASSQDSQDWYNEQFF.

V is TRBV10-3 and J is TRBJ1-5, with D uncertain. V was trimmed by 5 bases and J by 2 bases, leaving 13 bases between them. Per germline, CDR1 ENHRY and CDR2 SYGVKD. The CDR3 contains 15 residues. The CDR3 loop is CAISTLPQGNQPQHF. The CDR3 DNA follows: TGTGCCATCAGTACCCTTCCCCAGGGCAATCAGCCCCAGCATTTT.

This rearrangement joins TRBV27 to TRBJ2-3; no definite D call. The V end was cut by 4 bases, the J end by 2 bases, with 4 bases between. This CDR3 is 12 amino acids long. Per the germline V gene, CDR1 is MNHEY and CDR2 is SMNVEV (reference sequence). The DNA of the CDR3 is TGTGCCAGCAGTTCTACCACAGATACGCAGTATTTT. It is translated as CASSSTTDTQYF.

The chain is built from TRBV2 and TRBJ2-3; 8 positions agree with TRBD1. CDR1 is SNHLY and CDR2 is FYNNEI in the germline V gene. J gave up 1 base and V 6 bases, and 3 bases lay outside the gene matches. The CDR3 is made up of 14 amino acids. The chain's CDR3 is CASRVRGRTDTQYF. The CDR3 coding sequence is TGTGCCAGCAGGGTCAGGGGGCGCACAGATACGCAGTATTTT. Drawing the rest from reference TRBV2 and TRBJ2-3, the complete variable domain is EPEVTQTPSHQVTQMGQEVILRCVPISNHLYFYWYRQILGQKVEFLVSFYNNEISEKSEIFDDQFSVERPDGSNFTLKIRSTKLEDSAMYFCASRVRGRTDTQYFGPGTRLTVL.

This chain joins TRBV19 and TRBJ1-5; 7 nucleotides line up with TRBD1. Germline values: CDR1 LNHDA, CDR2 SQIVND (reference sequence). CDR3 length: 16 residues. The trim removed 4 bases at V and 3 bases at J, leaving 9 bases unmatched. The CDR3 coding sequence is TGTGCCAGTAGTACGTCCCTAGGGGGCCTCAATCAGCCCCAGCATTTT. Translating gives CASSTSLGGLNQPQHF.

V gene TRBV6-6 combines with J gene TRBJ1-5; D call uncertain. The germline V and J ends were trimmed by 0 bases and 6 bases, with 6 bases remaining between them. Germline lookup yields CDR1 MNHNY and CDR2 SVGAGI (reference sequence). This CDR3 is 13 amino acids long. The CDR3 coding sequence is TGTGCCAGCAGTTACTCGATTAGTCAGCCCCAGCATTTT. Its translation: CASSYSISQPQHF.

Regarding this clone: The same CDR3 is also encoded by other DNA sequences in this sample. J is TRBJ1-1 and V is TRBV19; perhaps TRBD1 as D (6 bases). CDR1 is LNHDA and CDR2 is SQIVND in the germline V gene (reference sequence). This CDR3 is 13 amino acids long. The ends were cut back, 5 bases at V and 1 base at J, with 8 bases in the middle. The CDR3 nucleotides are TGTGCCAGTAGTTTACAGGGGAACACTGAAGCTTTCTTT. Protein product: CASSLQGNTEAFF.

J is TRBJ2-7 and V is TRBV15; the D is unclear. Germline V CDR1 and CDR2: LNHNV, YYDKDF (reference sequence). The CDR3 loop spans 15 amino acids. Trimming took 4 bases from V and 7 from J, leaving 20 bases between them. The CDR3 region has the DNA TGTGCCACCAGCACCCGGGTTCTCCCCGAGGTAGAGCAGTACTTC. As protein: CATSTRVLPEVEQYF.

The chain is built from TRBV5-5 and TRBJ2-3; unclear D gene. Trimming removed 2 bases from V and 2 bases from J, with 9 bases in between. Germline V gene lookup returns CDR1 SGHKS and CDR2 YYEKEE (reference sequence). The CDR3 contains 14 residues. CDR3 DNA: TGTGCCAGCAGCTTCGAGGTATCCACAGATACGCAGTATTTT. This translates into CASSFEVSTDTQYF.

The chain employs TRBV5-1 and TRBJ2-3; D uncertain. Trimming cost V 0 bases and J 0 bases, with 5 bases left between them. The CDR3 covers 14 residues. CDR1 and CDR2 (germline): SGHRS, YFSETQ. Here the CDR3 reads CASSLGQSTDTQYF. CDR3 in DNA: TGCGCCAGCAGCTTGGGTCAGAGCACAGATACGCAGTATTTT.

The chain couples TRBV28 to TRBJ2-5; 9 bases are shared with TRBD2. The J call is doubtful: the DNA matches TRBJ2-7 better. This CDR3 has 15 amino acids. CDR1 is MDHEN and CDR2 is SYDVKM in the germline V gene. The CDR3 sequence: CASSLHSSGSLEQYF. The CDR3 DNA sequence: TGTGCCAGCAGTTTACATAGTAGCGGGAGTCTCGAGCAGTACTTC.

The chain links TRBV28 to TRBJ2-7; weak D call: TRBD1 (6 bases). The CDR3 runs 16 residues. Germline CDR1 reads MDHEN; CDR2 reads SYDVKM. V was pared by 4 bases and J by 3 bases, with 19 bases between. In DNA, the CDR3 is TGTGCCAGCAGTTCCCACCCCCTAACAGGGATCTACGAGCAGTACTTC. Translated, it gives CASSSHPLTGIYEQYF.

V gene TRBV15 combines with J gene TRBJ2-4; no clear D gene. Germline V gene data show CDR1 as LNHNV and CDR2 as YYDKDF (reference sequence). With 0 bases removed from V and 0 bases from J, the gap between germline ends came to 9 bases. This CDR3 has 16 amino acids. The CDR3 spells CATSREKRVAKNIQYF. The CDR3, as DNA: TGTGCCACCAGCAGAGAAAAGCGCGTAGCCAAAAACATTCAGTACTTC.

The V gene is TRBV5-4, the J gene TRBJ2-5; D gene uncertain. This CDR3 has 11 amino acids. Trimming cost V 4 bases and J 7 bases, with 8 bases left between them. The germline V gene encodes CDR1 SGHNT and CDR2 YYREEE (reference sequence). The CDR3 sequence: CASSTEATQYF. The CDR3 DNA reads as TGTGCCAGCAGCACAGAAGCGACCCAGTACTTC.

The J gene is TRBJ1-1, the V gene TRBV6-5; 12 positions match TRBD1. Per germline, CDR1 MNHEY and CDR2 SVGAGI. This CDR3 is 15 amino acids long. V lost 7 bases, J lost 11 bases, and 14 bases stayed unmatched. Here the CDR3 DNA reads TGTGCCAGCACCATACGGAGGGGACAGGGGGCGTTGGCTTTCTTT. It is translated as CASTIRRGQGALAFF.